This T cell receptor beta chain stems from a study of memory CD4+ T cells and cytomegalovirus serostatus. Study at large: This sample comes from healthy Belgian adults, eight to ten CMV seropositive, roughly 22 seronegative.

The sort gate was single viable CD3+CD4+CD8-CD45RO+ cells for memory CD4+ T cells. The method was immunoSEQ multiplex PCR; TCRdb's version includes in-frame clones alone and lacks a portion of them. The sample yields just under 65,000 clones, 75% to 80% seen once. Study outcomes and limitations: Each of approximately 61 CMV-associated TCRbeta sequences occurred in one to five individuals. The CMV-associated TCR signature appears largely within the CD4+ memory repertoire.

As for this clone: What it binds is unknown.

The sample taken for sequencing was memory CD4+ T cells from blood. This sequence originates from an adult in good health and CMV-seronegative.

The chain's CDR3 is CASSPVGYGYGYTF. The DNA of the CDR3 is TGTGCCAGCAGTCCCGTGGGGTACGGCTATGGCTACACCTTC. V gene TRBV6-5 combines with J gene TRBJ1-2; D gene unclear. V lost 5 bases and J 4 bases, leaving 14 bases between the germline ends. The CDR3 loop spans 14 amino acids. The V gene's germline CDR1 is MNHEY and CDR2 SVGAGI.